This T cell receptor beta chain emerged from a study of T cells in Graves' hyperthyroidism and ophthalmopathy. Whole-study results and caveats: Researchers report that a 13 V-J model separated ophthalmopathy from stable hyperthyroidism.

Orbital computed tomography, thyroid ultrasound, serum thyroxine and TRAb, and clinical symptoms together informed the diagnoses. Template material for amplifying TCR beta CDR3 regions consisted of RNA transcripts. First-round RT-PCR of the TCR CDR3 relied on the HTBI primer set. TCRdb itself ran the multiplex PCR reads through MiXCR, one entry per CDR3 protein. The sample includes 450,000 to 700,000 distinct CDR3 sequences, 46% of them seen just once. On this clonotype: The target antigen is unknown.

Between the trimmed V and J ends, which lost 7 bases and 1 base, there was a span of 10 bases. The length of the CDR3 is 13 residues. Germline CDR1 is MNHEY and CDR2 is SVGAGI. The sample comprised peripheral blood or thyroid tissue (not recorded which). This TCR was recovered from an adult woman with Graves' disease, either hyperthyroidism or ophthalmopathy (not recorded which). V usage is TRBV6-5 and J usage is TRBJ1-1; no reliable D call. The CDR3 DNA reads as TGTGCCAGCACCGGACCTTCGAACACTGAAGCTTTCTTT. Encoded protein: CASTGPSNTEAFF.